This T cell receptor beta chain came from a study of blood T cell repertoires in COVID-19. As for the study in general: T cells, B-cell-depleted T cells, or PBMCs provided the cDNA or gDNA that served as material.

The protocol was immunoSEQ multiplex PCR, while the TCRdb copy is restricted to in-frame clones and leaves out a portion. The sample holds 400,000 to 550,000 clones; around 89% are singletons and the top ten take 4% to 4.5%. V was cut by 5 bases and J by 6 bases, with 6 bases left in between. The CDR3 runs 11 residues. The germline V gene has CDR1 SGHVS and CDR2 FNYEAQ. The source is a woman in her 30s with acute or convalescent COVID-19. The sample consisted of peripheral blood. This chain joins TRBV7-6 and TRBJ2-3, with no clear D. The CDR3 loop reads CASSTEDTQYF. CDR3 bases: TGTGCCAGCAGCACAGAGGATACGCAGTATTTT.